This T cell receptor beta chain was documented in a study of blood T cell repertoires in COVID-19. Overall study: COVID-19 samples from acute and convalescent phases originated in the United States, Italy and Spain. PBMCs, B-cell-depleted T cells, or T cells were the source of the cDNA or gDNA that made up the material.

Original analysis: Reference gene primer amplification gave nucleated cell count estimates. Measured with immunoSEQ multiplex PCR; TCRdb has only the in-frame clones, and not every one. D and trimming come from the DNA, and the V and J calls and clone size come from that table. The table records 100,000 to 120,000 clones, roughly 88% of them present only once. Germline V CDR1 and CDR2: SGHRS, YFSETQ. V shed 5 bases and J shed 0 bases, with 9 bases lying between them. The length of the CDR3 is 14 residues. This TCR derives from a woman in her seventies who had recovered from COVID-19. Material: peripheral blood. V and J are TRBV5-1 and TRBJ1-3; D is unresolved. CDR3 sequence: CASRSEFSGNTIYF. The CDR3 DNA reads TGCGCCAGCAGAAGCGAATTCTCTGGAAACACCATATATTTT.